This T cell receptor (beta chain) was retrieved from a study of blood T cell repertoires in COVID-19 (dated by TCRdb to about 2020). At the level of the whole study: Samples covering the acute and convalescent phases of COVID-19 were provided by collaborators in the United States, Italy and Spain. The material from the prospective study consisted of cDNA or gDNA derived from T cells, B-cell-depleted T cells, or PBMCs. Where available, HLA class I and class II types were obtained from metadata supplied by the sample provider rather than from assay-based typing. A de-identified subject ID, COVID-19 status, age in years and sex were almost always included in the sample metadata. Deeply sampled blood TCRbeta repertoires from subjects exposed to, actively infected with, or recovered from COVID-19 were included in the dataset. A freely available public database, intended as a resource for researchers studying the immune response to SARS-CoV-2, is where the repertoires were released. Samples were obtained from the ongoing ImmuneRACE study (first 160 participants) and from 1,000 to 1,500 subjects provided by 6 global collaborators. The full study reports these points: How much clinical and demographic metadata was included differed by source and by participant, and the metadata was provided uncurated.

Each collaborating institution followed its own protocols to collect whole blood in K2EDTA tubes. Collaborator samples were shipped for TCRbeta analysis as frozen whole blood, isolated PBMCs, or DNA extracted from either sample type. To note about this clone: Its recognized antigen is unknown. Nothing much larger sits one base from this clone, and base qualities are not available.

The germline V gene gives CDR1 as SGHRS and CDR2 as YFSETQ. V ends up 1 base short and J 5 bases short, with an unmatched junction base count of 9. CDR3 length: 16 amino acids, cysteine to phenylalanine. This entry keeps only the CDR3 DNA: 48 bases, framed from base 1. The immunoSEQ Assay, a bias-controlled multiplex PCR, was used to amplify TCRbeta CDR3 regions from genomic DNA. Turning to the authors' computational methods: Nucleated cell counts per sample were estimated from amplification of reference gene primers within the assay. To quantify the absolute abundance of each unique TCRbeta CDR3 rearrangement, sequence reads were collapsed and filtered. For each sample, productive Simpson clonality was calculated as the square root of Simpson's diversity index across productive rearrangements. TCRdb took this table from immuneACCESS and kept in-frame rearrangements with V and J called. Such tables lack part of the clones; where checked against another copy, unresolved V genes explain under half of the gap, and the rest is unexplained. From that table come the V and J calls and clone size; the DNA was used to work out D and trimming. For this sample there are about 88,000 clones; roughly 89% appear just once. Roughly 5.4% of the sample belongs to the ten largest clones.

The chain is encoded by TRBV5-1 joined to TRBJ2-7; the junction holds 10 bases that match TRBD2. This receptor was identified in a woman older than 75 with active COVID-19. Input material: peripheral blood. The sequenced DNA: TGCGCCAGCAGCTTGCCGCTAGCGGGAGTTTTTGACGAGCAGTACTTC. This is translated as CASSLPLAGVFDEQYF.